A selection of T cell receptor beta chains follows, all from one sample in a study of CD8 T cells in ankylosing spondylitis. One entry per CDR3 protein results from TCRdb running MiXCR on the 5' RACE reads. The data contain roughly 120,000 distinct CDR3 sequences, roughly 15% of them singletons. Sequencing was carried out using blood, either unsorted or a sorted T cell fraction (not recorded which). All receptors come from a female donor with ankylosing spondylitis or in good health (not recorded which). The conserved cysteine and the conserved F or W are not part of the CDR3 here. Fields, in order: V gene, J gene, CDR3 length, CDR3 protein.

V: TRBV20-1; J: TRBJ2-1; length: 14; CDR3: SAQRSLAGPYNEQF
V: TRBV29-1; J: TRBJ2-2; length: 12; CDR3: SVVGTSNTGELF
V: TRBV15; J: TRBJ2-2; length: 13; CDR3: ATSRQGSDTGELF
V: TRBV12-3/TRBV12-4; J: TRBJ2-2; length: 14; CDR3: ASRQGFANTGELFF
V: TRBV24-1; J: TRBJ2-3; length: 14; CDR3: ATIAPPGVSGDTQY
V: TRBV5-1; J: TRBJ1-1; length: 11; CDR3: ASGDRGNTEAF
V: TRBV7-9; J: TRBJ2-1; length: 12; CDR3: ASRGLGGANEQF
V: TRBV3-1; J: TRBJ2-1; length: 14; CDR3: ASSLKAGVNYNEQF
V: TRBV5-1; J: TRBJ2-5; length: 13; CDR3: ASSLSGGHSETQY
V: TRBV12-3/TRBV12-4; J: TRBJ1-1; length: 12; CDR3: ASRTGTGITEAF
V: TRBV6-5; J: TRBJ2-7; length: 11; CDR3: ASSYVASGEQY
V: TRBV20-1; J: TRBJ2-3; length: 11; CDR3: SGVGQGADTQY
V: TRBV28; J: TRBJ1-2; length: 12; CDR3: ASSDTVDLDGYT
V: TRBV12-3/TRBV12-4; J: TRBJ1-6; length: 13; CDR3: ASRTTGGQYSPLH
V: TRBV29-1; J: TRBJ2-1; length: 12; CDR3: SVEPRTSYNEQF
V: TRBV5-5; J: TRBJ1-2; length: 12; CDR3: ASSGGQVAVGYT
V: TRBV12-3/TRBV12-4; J: TRBJ2-2; length: 12; CDR3: ASSRQGASGELF
V: TRBV10-3; J: TRBJ2-3; length: 12; CDR3: AVRTSGGTDTQY
V: TRBV29-1; J: TRBJ2-7; length: 17; CDR3: SVRVRSRSTSGILYEQY
V: TRBV20-1; J: TRBJ2-4; length: 15; CDR3: SAPPEQGLTAKNIQY
V: TRBV9; J: TRBJ2-3; length: 11; CDR3: ASSVGGADTQY
V: TRBV20-1; J: TRBJ1-2; length: 11; CDR3: SAPDSANYGYT
V: TRBV12-3/TRBV12-4; J: TRBJ1-1; length: 12; CDR3: ASSLAGGNTEAF
V: TRBV19; J: TRBJ2-3; length: 15; CDR3: ASRDRGTSGSTDTQY
V: TRBV20-1; J: TRBJ2-2; length: 14; CDR3: SAREIGTGGSGELF
V: TRBV12-3/TRBV12-4; J: TRBJ1-5; length: 13; CDR3: ASSFKSGDNQPQH
V: TRBV5-1; J: TRBJ1-4; length: 13; CDR3: ASSLDGGNNEKLF
V: TRBV6-1; J: TRBJ1-1; length: 11; CDR3: ASREGLNTEAF
V: TRBV20-1; J: TRBJ2-7; length: 9; CDR3: SASQSGEQY
V: TRBV6-1; J: TRBJ2-1; length: 9; CDR3: ASSEEYEQF
V: TRBV7-2; J: TRBJ2-5; length: 13; CDR3: ASSLGWTMQETQY
V: TRBV12-3/TRBV12-4; J: TRBJ2-7; length: 10; CDR3: ASRRTGNEQY
V: TRBV6-5; J: TRBJ2-7; length: 12; CDR3: ASSYSRGPKEQY
V: TRBV5-1; J: TRBJ1-1; length: 12; CDR3: ASSLAVGGPEAF
V: TRBV25-1; J: TRBJ2-1; length: 10; CDR3: ASSETGAVQF
V: TRBV29-1; J: TRBJ1-5; length: 11; CDR3: SAEEAGGQPQH
V: TRBV5-6; J: TRBJ1-2; length: 13; CDR3: ASSFYGAPSYGYT
V: TRBV28; J: TRBJ2-7; length: 11; CDR3: ASSFRQTYEQY